The 4 T cell receptor beta chains below were found in one sample sequenced in a study of blood T cell repertoires in COVID-19. Here immunoSEQ multiplex PCR was the method, and the copy in TCRdb shows in-frame clones only, minus some. The data show 75,000 to 85,000 clones, 80% to 90% seen once. Sample: peripheral blood. These receptors all come from a human donor in a cohort sampled during active COVID-19.

The chain is built from TRBV19 and TRBJ2-5, with D uncertain. Deletions cut 3 bases from V and 2 bases from J, with 7 bases between. CDR3 length: 13 amino acids. The germline CDR1 and CDR2 sequences are LNHDA and SQIVND (reference sequence). Here the CDR3 reads CASSIVQQETQYF. The DNA of the CDR3 is TGTGCCAGTAGTATTGTACAACAAGAGACCCAGTACTTC.

J is TRBJ1-3 and V is TRBV7-2, with unresolved D. V gave up 5 bases and J gave up 2 bases, with 10 bases separating them. Germline V gives CDR1 SGHTA, CDR2 FQGNSA. This CDR3 has 14 amino acids. CDR3 in DNA: TGTGCCAGCAGCCACAAAGGAGCTGGAAACACCATATATTTT. This encodes CASSHKGAGNTIYF.

The chain links TRBV14 to TRBJ2-7, with D perhaps TRBD1 (6 bases). Germline lookup yields CDR1 SGHDN and CDR2 FVKESK. The CDR3 spans 13 residues. Trimming stripped 4 bases from V and 2 bases from J, with 9 bases between. The CDR3 reads CASSPRTAYEQYF. In nucleotides, the CDR3 is TGTGCCAGCAGCCCCCGGACAGCCTACGAGCAGTACTTC.

The rearrangement joins TRBV27 to TRBJ2-7, with 12 nucleotides matching TRBD2. From germline, CDR1 is MNHEY and CDR2 SMNVEV (reference sequence). Germline trimming cut 5 bases from V and 2 bases from J; bases unmatched to any gene: 10. The CDR3 extends over 17 amino acids. CDR3 DNA: TGTGCCAGCAGTCCCCCGAAGACTAGCGGGAGAGCCTACGAGCAGTACTTC. The encoded protein is CASSPPKTSGRAYEQYF.